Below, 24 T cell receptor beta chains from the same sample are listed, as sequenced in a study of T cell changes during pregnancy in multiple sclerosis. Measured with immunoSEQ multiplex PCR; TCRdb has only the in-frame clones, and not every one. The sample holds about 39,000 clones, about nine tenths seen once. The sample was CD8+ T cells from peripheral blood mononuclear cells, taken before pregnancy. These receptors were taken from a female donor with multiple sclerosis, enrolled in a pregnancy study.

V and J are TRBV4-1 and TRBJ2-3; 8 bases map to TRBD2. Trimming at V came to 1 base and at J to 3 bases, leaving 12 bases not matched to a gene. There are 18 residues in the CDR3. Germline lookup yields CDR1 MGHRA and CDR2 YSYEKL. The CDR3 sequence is CASSQVGPSGSMTDTQYF. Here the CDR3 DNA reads TGCGCCAGCAGCCAAGTCGGTCCGAGCGGGAGTATGACAGATACGCAGTATTTT.

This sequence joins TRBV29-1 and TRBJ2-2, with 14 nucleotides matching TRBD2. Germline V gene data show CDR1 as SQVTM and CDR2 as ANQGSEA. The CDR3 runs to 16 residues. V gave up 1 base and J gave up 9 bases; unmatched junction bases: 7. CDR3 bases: TGCAGCGTTGAAGCGCGACTAGCGGGAGGGCCAAGGGAGCTGTTTTTT. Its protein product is CSVEARLAGGPRELFF.

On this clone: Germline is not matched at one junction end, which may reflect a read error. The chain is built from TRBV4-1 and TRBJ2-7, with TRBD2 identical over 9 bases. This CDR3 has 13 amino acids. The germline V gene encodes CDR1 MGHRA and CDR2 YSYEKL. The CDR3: CANSQAGGIEQYF. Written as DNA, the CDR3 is TGCGCCAACAGCCAAGCGGGAGGAATCGAGCAGTACTTC.

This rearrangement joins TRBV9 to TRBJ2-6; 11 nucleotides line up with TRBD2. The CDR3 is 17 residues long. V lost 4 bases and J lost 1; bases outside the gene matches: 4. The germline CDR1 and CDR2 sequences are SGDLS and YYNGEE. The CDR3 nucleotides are TGTGCCAGCAGCTATAGCGGGAGGGCTTCTGGGGCCAACGTCCTGACTTTC. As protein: CASSYSGRASGANVLTF.

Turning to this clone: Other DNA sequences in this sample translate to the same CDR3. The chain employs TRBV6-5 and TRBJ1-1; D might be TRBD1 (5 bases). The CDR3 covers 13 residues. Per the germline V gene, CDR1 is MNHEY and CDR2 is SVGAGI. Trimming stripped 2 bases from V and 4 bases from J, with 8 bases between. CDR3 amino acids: CASSYGGGTEAFF. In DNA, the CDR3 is TGTGCCAGCAGTTACGGGGGAGGCACTGAAGCTTTCTTT.

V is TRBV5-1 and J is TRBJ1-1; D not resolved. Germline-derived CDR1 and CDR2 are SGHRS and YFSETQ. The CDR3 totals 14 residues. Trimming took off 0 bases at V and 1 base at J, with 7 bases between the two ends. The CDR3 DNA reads TGCGCCAGCAGCTTGGTACCAGGGAACACTGAAGCTTTCTTT. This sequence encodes CASSLVPGNTEAFF. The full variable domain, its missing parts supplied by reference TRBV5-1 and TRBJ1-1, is KAGVTQTPRYLIKTRGQQVTLSCSPISGHRSVSWYQQTPGQGLQFLFEYFSETQRNKGNFPGRFSGRQFSNSRSEMNVSTLELGDSALYLCASSLVPGNTEAFFGQGTRLTVV.

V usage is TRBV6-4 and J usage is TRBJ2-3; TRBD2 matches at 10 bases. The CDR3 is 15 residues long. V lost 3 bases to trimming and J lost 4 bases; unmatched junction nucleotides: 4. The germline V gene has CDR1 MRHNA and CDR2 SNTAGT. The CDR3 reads CASSEGTSEADTQYF. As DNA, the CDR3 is TGTGCCAGCAGTGAAGGGACTAGCGAGGCAGATACGCAGTATTTT.

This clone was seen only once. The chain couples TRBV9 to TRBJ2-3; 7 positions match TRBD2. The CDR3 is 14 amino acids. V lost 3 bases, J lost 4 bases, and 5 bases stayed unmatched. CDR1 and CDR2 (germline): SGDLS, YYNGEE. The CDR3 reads CASSGGGGADTQYF. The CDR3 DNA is TGTGCCAGCAGCGGCGGGGGTGGCGCAGATACGCAGTATTTT.

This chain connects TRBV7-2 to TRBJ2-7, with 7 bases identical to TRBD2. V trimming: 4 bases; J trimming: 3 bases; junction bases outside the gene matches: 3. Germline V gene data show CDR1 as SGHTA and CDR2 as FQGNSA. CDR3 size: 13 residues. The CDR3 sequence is CASSSRDYYEQYF. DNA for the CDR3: TGTGCCAGCAGCTCCAGGGACTACTACGAGCAGTACTTC.

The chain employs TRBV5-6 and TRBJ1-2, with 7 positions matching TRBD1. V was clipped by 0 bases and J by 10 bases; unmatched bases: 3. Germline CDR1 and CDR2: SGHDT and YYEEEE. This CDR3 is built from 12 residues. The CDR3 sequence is CASSLGQGAYTF. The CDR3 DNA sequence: TGTGCCAGCAGCTTGGGACAGGGAGCCTACACCTTC.

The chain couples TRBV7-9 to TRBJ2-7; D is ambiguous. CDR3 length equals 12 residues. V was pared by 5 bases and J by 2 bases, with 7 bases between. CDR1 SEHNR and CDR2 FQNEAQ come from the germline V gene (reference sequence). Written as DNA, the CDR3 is TGTGCCAGCAGCGCGACACCCTACGAGCAGTACTTC. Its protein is CASSATPYEQYF.

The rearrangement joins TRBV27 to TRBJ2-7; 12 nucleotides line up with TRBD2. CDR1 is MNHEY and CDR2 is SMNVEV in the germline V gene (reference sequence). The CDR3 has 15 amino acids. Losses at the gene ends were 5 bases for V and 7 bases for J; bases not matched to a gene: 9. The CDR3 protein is CASSRWASGRGEQYF. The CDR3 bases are TGTGCCAGCAGTCGGTGGGCTAGCGGGAGGGGAGAGCAGTACTTC.

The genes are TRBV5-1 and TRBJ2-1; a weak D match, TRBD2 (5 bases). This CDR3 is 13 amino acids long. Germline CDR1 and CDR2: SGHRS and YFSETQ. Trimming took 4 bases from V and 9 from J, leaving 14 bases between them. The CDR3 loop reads CASSMNRAGEQFF. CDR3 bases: TGCGCCAGCAGCATGAATAGGGCGGGTGAGCAGTTCTTC.

The CDR3 loop is CASSLPGTAYEQYF. CDR3 DNA: TGTGCCAGCAGTTTACCCGGGACAGCCTACGAGCAGTACTTC. The chain recombines TRBV28 with TRBJ2-7, with 7 bases lining up with TRBD1. The CDR3 extends over 14 amino acids. Germline V lookup: CDR1 MDHEN, CDR2 SYDVKM. The V gene end was trimmed by 2 bases and the J gene end by 2 bases; junction bases not matched to a gene: 3.

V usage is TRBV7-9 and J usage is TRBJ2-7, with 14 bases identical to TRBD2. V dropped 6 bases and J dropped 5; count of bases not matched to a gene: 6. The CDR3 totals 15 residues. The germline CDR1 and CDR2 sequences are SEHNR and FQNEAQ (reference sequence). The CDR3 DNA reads TGTGCCAGCAGTCGACCGGGACTAGCGGGAGACGAGCAGTACTTC. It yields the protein CASSRPGLAGDEQYF.

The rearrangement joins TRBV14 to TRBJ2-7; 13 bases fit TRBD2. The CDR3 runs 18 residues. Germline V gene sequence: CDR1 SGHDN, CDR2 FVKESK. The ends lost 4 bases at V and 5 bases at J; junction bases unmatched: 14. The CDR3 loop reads CASSLTDRTSGSLDEQYF. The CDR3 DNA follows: TGTGCCAGCAGCCTTACCGACCGGACTAGCGGGAGTTTAGACGAGCAGTACTTC.

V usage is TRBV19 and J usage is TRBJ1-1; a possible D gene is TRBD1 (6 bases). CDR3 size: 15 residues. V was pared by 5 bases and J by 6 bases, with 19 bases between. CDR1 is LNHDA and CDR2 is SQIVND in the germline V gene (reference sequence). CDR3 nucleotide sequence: TGTGCCAGTAGTCCCCTTAGGGGGAGAGGGGCTGAAGCTTTCTTT. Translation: CASSPLRGRGAEAFF.

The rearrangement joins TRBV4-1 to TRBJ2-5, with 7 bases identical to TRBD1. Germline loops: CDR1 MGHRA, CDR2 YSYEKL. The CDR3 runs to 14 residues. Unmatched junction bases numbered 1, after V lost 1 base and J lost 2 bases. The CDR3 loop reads CASSQVRGQETQYF. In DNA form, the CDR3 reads TGCGCCAGCAGCCAAGTCAGGGGGCAAGAGACCCAGTACTTC.

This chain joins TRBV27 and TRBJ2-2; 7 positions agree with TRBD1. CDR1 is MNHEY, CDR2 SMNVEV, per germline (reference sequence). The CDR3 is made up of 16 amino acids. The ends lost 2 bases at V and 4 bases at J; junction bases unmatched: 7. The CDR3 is CASSLARQGGTGELFF. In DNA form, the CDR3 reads TGTGCCAGCAGTTTAGCCCGACAGGGTGGCACCGGGGAGCTGTTTTTT.

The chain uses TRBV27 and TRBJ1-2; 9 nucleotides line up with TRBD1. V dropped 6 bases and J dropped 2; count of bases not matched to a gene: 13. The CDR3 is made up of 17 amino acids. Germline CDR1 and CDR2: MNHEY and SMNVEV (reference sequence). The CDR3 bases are TGTGCCAGCAGCACCTACGCCTGGGACAGGGAAAACTATGGCTACACCTTC. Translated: CASSTYAWDRENYGYTF.

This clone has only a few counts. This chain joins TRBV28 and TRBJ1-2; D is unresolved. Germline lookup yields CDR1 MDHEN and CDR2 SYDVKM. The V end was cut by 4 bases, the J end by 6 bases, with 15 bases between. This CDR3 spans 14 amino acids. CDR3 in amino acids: CASSSDRGPDGYTF. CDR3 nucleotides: TGTGCCAGCAGTTCTGATCGCGGGCCGGATGGCTACACCTTC.

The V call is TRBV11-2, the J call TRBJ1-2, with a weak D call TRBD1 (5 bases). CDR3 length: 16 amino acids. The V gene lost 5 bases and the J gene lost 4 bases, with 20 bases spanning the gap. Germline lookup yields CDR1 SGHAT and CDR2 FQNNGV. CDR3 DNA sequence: TGTGCCAGCAGCGTAACGGGAGGGGCGGATCGCTATGGCTACACCTTC. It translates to CASSVTGGADRYGYTF.

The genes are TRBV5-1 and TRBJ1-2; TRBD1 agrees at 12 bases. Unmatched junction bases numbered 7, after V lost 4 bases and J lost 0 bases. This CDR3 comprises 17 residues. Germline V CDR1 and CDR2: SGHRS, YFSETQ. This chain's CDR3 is CASSDGTGGHTNYGYTF. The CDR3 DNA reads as TGCGCCAGCAGCGATGGGACAGGGGGCCACACTAACTATGGCTACACCTTC.

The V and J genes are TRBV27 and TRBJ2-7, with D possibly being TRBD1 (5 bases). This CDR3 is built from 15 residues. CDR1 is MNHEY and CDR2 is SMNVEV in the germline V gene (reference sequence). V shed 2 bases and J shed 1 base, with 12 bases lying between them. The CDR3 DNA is TGTGCCAGCAGTTTAGCAGGGCTCCCTTCCTACGAGCAGTACTTC. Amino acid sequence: CASSLAGLPSYEQYF.